This T cell receptor beta chain appears in the sequencing data of a study of cytotoxic CD8 clonotypes in ibrutinib-treated CLL. Study-wide points: The clonality rise at ibrutinib response reflected private clonotype expansion. Researchers report that baseline clonality outpaced age-matched healthy donors and tracked circulating CD8+ T-cell counts.

V lost 5 bases and J lost 8; bases outside the gene matches: 8. The length of the CDR3 is 14 residues. From germline, CDR1 is SGHAT and CDR2 FQNNGV. Generated by immunoSEQ multiplex PCR, the TCRdb table keeps only in-frame clones and is missing some. Of 35,000 to 45,000 clones in the sample, around 75% were seen once. As concerns this clone: Its antigen remains unidentified.

This receptor was obtained from a human donor with chronic lymphocytic leukemia. The chain combines TRBV11-2 with TRBJ2-1, with 8 bases matching TRBD1. This material consisted of PBMCs, taken at disease progression, from a patient treated with ibrutinib. This CDR3 reads CASSQRTGWDEQFF. The CDR3 coding sequence is TGTGCCAGCAGCCAGAGGACAGGGTGGGATGAGCAGTTCTTC.